This T cell receptor beta chain was identified in a study of OX40 agonist ivuxolimab in advanced cancers. Assay: immunoSEQ multiplex PCR; the TCRdb copy retains only in-frame clones and omits some. The repertoire holds 55,000 to 70,000 clones, about 80% seen once, with 1.2% in the top ten. Germline CDR1 is MNHNS and CDR2 is SASEGT. The V and J ends lost 7 bases and 9 bases respectively, with 16 bases between them. The CDR3 runs 14 residues. The rearrangement uses TRBV6-1 and TRBJ1-6; D gene ambiguous. The specimen was CD4+ or CD8+ T cells sorted from blood, collected in a trial of the OX40 agonist ivuxolimab. The TCR comes from an adult with an advanced solid tumor such as melanoma, head and neck, liver or kidney cancer. The CDR3 coding sequence is TGTGCCAGCACAGTGCCCCAGAGGAGTTCACCCCTCCACTTT. Residues: CASTVPQRSSPLHF.